Presented here are 27 T cell receptor beta chains from one specimen sequenced in a study of CD8+ T cells in alopecia areata. cDNA serving as the sequencing template came from extracted, reverse transcribed RNA. Sequencing was performed with immunoSEQ multiplex PCR; in TCRdb, only in-frame clones are kept and a portion is missing. The sample records about 90,000 clones, roughly two fifths being singletons. Treatment indicated: oral pan-JAK inhibitor, 5-10 mg twice daily. Here the sequenced sample was CD8+ T cells sorted from blood, taken at week 24, from a patient treated with tofacitinib. The source of these receptors is a human donor with alopecia areata.

This chain connects TRBV30 to TRBJ2-1; D might be TRBD2 (6 bases). The CDR3 runs 14 residues. V shed 6 bases and J shed 8 bases, with 20 bases lying between them. The germline V gene encodes CDR1 GTSNPN and CDR2 SVGIG (reference sequence). CDR3: CACHDPGSAHEQFF. The CDR3 DNA reads TGTGCCTGCCACGACCCCGGGAGTGCCCATGAGCAGTTCTTC.

There are a few counts of this clone. This chain uses TRBV7-2 with TRBJ1-2, with D possibly matching TRBD1 (6 bases). The CDR3 is 14 residues long. Germline CDR1 and CDR2: SGHTA and FQGNSA. The V end was cut by 5 bases, the J end by 6 bases, with 16 bases between. CDR3 nucleotides: TGTGCCAGCAGCCAACAGGGACATTACGATGGCTACACCTTC. Protein product: CASSQQGHYDGYTF.

On this clone: The likely explanation is a read error, given a far larger clone one base away. The chain uses TRBV13 and TRBJ2-7; 9 nucleotides agree with TRBD2. Germline CDR1 reads PRHDT; CDR2 reads FYEKMQ (reference sequence). J gave up 3 bases and V 3 bases, and 3 bases lay outside the gene matches. This CDR3 is built from 14 residues. This chain's CDR3 is CASSLTSGNYEQYF. The DNA of the CDR3 is TGTGCCAGCAGCTTGACTAGCGGTAACTACGAGCAGTACTTC.

This clone turned up a few times. The chain is built from TRBV6-6 and TRBJ2-7; TRBD2 matches at 10 bases. CDR1 is MNHNY, CDR2 SVGAGI, per germline (reference sequence). The junction had 10 bases not matched to a gene; V was cut back by 7 bases and J by 7 bases. The CDR3 length is 14 residues. The CDR3 sequence is CASTGLAVAREQYF. Written as DNA, the CDR3 is TGTGCCAGCACTGGACTAGCGGTCGCTAGGGAGCAGTACTTC.

The V and J genes are TRBV2 and TRBJ1-2; D call uncertain. V lost 2 bases to trimming and J lost 4 bases, with 11 bases between them. Germline CDR1 is SNHLY and CDR2 is FYNNEI. The CDR3 length is 14 residues. This CDR3 is CASSESGVPYGYTF. The CDR3 region has the DNA TGTGCCAGCAGTGAAAGTGGGGTTCCCTATGGCTACACCTTC.

The chain joins TRBV11-1 to TRBJ2-3; possible D gene TRBD2, 5 bases. Per the germline V gene, CDR1 is SGHAT and CDR2 is FQDESV (reference sequence). Trimming shortened V by 0 bases and J by 0 bases, and 10 bases separated the two germline ends. The CDR3 has 16 amino acids. CDR3: CASSLAHRRSTDTQYF. The CDR3 DNA follows: TGTGCCAGCAGCTTAGCGCACCGGAGGAGCACAGATACGCAGTATTTT.

Only a few counts were recorded for this clone. The chain recombines TRBV28 with TRBJ2-3; 9 nucleotides match TRBD1. V shed 0 bases, J shed 4 bases, and the junction held 5 bases outside the gene matches. Germline lookup yields CDR1 MDHEN and CDR2 SYDVKM. The CDR3 extends over 16 amino acids. The chain's CDR3 is CASSLWTGGLADTQYF. The CDR3 DNA reads TGTGCCAGCAGTTTATGGACAGGGGGATTGGCAGATACGCAGTATTTT.

This clone was seen once. This chain links TRBV9 with TRBJ2-3; 10 bases align to TRBD2. The CDR3 consists of 15 residues. Trimming removed 4 bases from V and 1 base from J; junction bases left unmatched: 3. Germline V CDR1 and CDR2: SGDLS, YYNGEE. CDR3 sequence (DNA): TGTGCCAGCAGCTCAGGGACTAGCGGCACAGATACGCAGTATTTT. Amino acid sequence: CASSSGTSGTDTQYF. The full variable domain, rest sourced from reference TRBV9 and TRBJ2-3, is DSGVTQTPKHLITATGQRVTLRCSPRSGDLSVYWYQQSLDQGLQFLIQYYNGEERAKGNILERFSAQQFPDLHSELNLSSLELGDSALYFCASSSGTSGTDTQYFGPGTRLTVL.

The V call is TRBV9, the J call TRBJ2-7; perhaps TRBD2 as D (5 bases). The CDR3 totals 14 residues. CDR1 is SGDLS and CDR2 is YYNGEE in the germline V gene. Trimming shortened V by 4 bases and J by 0 bases, and 11 bases separated the two germline ends. This chain's CDR3 is CASSLTGSSYEQYF. For the CDR3, the DNA is TGTGCCAGCAGCCTGACGGGGAGCTCCTACGAGCAGTACTTC.

CDR3 in DNA: TGTGCCAGCAGCTTATTCAGGGCAGGGGCAAGAGAGACCCAGTACTTC. Amino acids: CASSLFRAGARETQYF. The genes are TRBV11-2 and TRBJ2-5; TRBD1 is a possible D gene (6 bases). Trimming pared 2 bases from V and 4 bases from J, leaving 17 bases between. Germline CDR1 SGHAT, CDR2 FQNNGV. This CDR3 is 16 amino acids long.

This clone was seen a few times. This chain links TRBV19 with TRBJ1-2; tentatively, D is TRBD1 (6 bases). V shed 5 bases and J shed 4 bases, with 17 bases lying between them. Germline CDR1 reads LNHDA; CDR2 reads SQIVND (reference sequence). CDR3 size: 15 residues. The DNA for the CDR3 is TGTGCCAGTAGTCCCAAAGCGGGGGCAGTCTATGGCTACACCTTC. It yields the protein CASSPKAGAVYGYTF. The whole variable domain, filled in from reference TRBV19 and TRBJ1-2, reads DGGITQSPKYLFRKEGQNVTLSCEQNLNHDAMYWYRQDPGQGLRLIYYSQIVNDFQKGDIAEGYSVSREKKESFPLTVTSAQKNPTAFYLCASSPKAGAVYGYTFGSGTRLTVV.

The chain links TRBV29-1 to TRBJ2-2; D is perhaps TRBD1 or TRBD2 (5 bases each). The CDR3 runs 15 residues. CDR1 is SQVTM and CDR2 is ANQGSEA in the germline V gene. The V end lost 3 bases, the J end lost 2 bases, and 13 bases lay between the germline ends. Here the CDR3 reads CSVDPGTVNTGELFF. In DNA, the CDR3 is TGCAGCGTTGACCCCGGGACGGTTAACACCGGGGAGCTGTTTTTT.

The rearrangement uses TRBV4-1 and TRBJ2-3, with 14 bases identical to TRBD2. There are 21 residues in the CDR3. V was pared by 2 bases and J by 3 bases, with 16 bases of the junction left unmatched. The germline gives CDR1 MGHRA, CDR2 YSYEKL. CDR3 sequence reads: CASSQRPAGLAGVRETDTQYF. The CDR3 coding sequence is TGCGCCAGCAGCCAAAGGCCGGCGGGACTAGCGGGAGTGAGGGAGACAGATACGCAGTATTTT.

V and J are TRBV29-1 and TRBJ2-1; tentatively, D is TRBD2 (6 bases). CDR3 length equals 14 residues. Germline CDR1 SQVTM, CDR2 ANQGSEA. Trimming cost V 6 bases and J 4 bases, with 16 bases left between them. The CDR3 nucleotides read TGCAGCGTGAGTCCTAGCGCGGCTTACAATGAGCAGTTCTTC. Translation gives CSVSPSAAYNEQFF.

This chain uses TRBV5-1 with TRBJ2-1, with no clear D. The V end was cut by 0 bases, the J end by 5 bases, with 15 bases between. The CDR3 runs 16 residues. Germline V gives CDR1 SGHRS, CDR2 YFSETQ. CDR3 protein: CASSLVGTGANNEQFF. In DNA, the CDR3 is TGCGCCAGCAGCTTGGTCGGAACTGGCGCCAACAATGAGCAGTTCTTC.

The chain carries TRBV7-2 and TRBJ2-7; D is ambiguous. The ends were cut back, 5 bases at V and 3 bases at J, with 8 bases in the middle. The CDR3 spans 12 residues. CDR1 is SGHTA and CDR2 is FQGNSA in the germline V gene. The CDR3 region is CASSLRRYEQYF. CDR3 in DNA: TGTGCCAGCAGCCTTCGTCGCTACGAGCAGTACTTC.

The rearrangement joins TRBV27 to TRBJ2-7, with 8 nucleotides matching TRBD1. Germline V gene data show CDR1 as MNHEY and CDR2 as SMNVEV (reference sequence). After removal of 5 bases from V and 0 bases from J, the junction contained 6 bases not matched to a gene. The CDR3 is 15 amino acids. In DNA, the CDR3 is TGTGCCAGCAGTATCAGGGGGCCTAGCTCCTACGAGCAGTACTTC. Its protein is CASSIRGPSSYEQYF.

V and J are TRBV11-2 and TRBJ1-2; D not certain. Trimming stripped 6 bases from V and 5 bases from J, with 16 bases between. Per germline, CDR1 SGHAT and CDR2 FQNNGV. This CDR3 has 14 amino acids. The DNA of the CDR3 is TGTGCCAGCAGAGCTGGGTCGCGGGTTTATGGCTACACCTTC. This gives the protein CASRAGSRVYGYTF. The full variable domain, its missing parts supplied by reference TRBV11-2 and TRBJ1-2, is EAGVAQSPRYKIIEKRQSVAFWCNPISGHATLYWYQQILGQGPKLLIQFQNNGVVDDSQLPKDRFSAERLKGVDSTLKIQPAKLEDSAVYLCASRAGSRVYGYTFGSGTRLTVV.

This clone was recorded a few times. V usage is TRBV19 and J usage is TRBJ2-3; D is undetermined. Germline values: CDR1 LNHDA, CDR2 SQIVND (reference sequence). V was trimmed by 3 bases and J by 2 bases, leaving 9 bases between them. CDR3 length equals 14 residues. CDR3 in amino acids: CASSIIVDTDTQYF. Written as DNA, the CDR3 is TGTGCCAGTAGTATTATCGTGGACACAGATACGCAGTATTTT.

V is TRBV5-1 and J is TRBJ2-7; 10 bases fit TRBD1. The germline V gene encodes CDR1 SGHRS and CDR2 YFSETQ. The CDR3 is 14 amino acids. Trimming removed 2 bases from V and 3 bases from J; junction bases left unmatched: 2. The CDR3 loop reads CASSFRDRGYEQYF. The CDR3 DNA is TGCGCCAGCAGCTTCCGGGACAGGGGCTACGAGCAGTACTTC. The complete variable domain, with remaining parts taken from reference TRBV5-1 and TRBJ2-7, reads KAGVTQTPRYLIKTRGQQVTLSCSPISGHRSVSWYQQTPGQGLQFLFEYFSETQRNKGNFPGRFSGRQFSNSRSEMNVSTLELGDSALYLCASSFRDRGYEQYFGPGTRLTVT.

This sequence joins TRBV2 and TRBJ1-5; 8 bases line up with TRBD1. The V and J ends lost 8 bases and 2 bases, in that order; junction bases with no gene match: 8. Germline loops: CDR1 SNHLY, CDR2 FYNNEI. The CDR3 has 15 residues. The CDR3 bases are TGTGCCAGCCGTCTCGACAGGGGACGCAATCAGCCCCAGCATTTT. This encodes CASRLDRGRNQPQHF.

This clone has only one observation. The chain recombines TRBV27 with TRBJ2-7; 7 nucleotides agree with TRBD1. Germline V gene lookup returns CDR1 MNHEY and CDR2 SMNVEV (reference sequence). V shed 5 bases and J 4 bases; nucleotides not matched to a gene: 8. The CDR3 extends over 14 amino acids. CDR3 protein: CASSLRGGAYEQYF. The CDR3 nucleotides are TGTGCCAGCAGTCTCCGAGGGGGCGCTTACGAGCAGTACTTC.

V usage is TRBV4-3 and J usage is TRBJ2-1; tentatively, D is TRBD1 or TRBD2 (5 bases each). The germline V gene has CDR1 LGHNA and CDR2 YSLEER. The CDR3 totals 16 residues. The ends were cut back, 0 bases at V and 1 base at J, with 10 bases in the middle. The CDR3 loop is CASSQDFGGSYNEQFF. In DNA, the CDR3 is TGCGCCAGCAGCCAAGATTTTGGGGGTTCCTACAATGAGCAGTTCTTC.

The chain employs TRBV20-1 and TRBJ2-7; D is unresolved. This CDR3 has 11 residues. Trimming pared 6 bases from V and 4 bases from J, leaving 10 bases between. Germline V CDR1 and CDR2: DFQATT, SNEGSKA (reference sequence). The CDR3 DNA follows: TGCAGTGCCCCATTAGTATACGAGCAGTACTTC. Its protein is CSAPLVYEQYF.

The chain has TRBV19 and TRBJ1-1; D perhaps matches TRBD1 (5 bases). The V end lost 5 bases, the J end lost 7 bases, and 20 bases lay between the germline ends. CDR1 and CDR2 (germline): LNHDA, SQIVND (reference sequence). CDR3 length equals 15 residues. DNA of the CDR3: TGTGCCAGTAGTCCCTCCGGGGGGTCGAATGTTGAAGCTTTCTTT. This translates into CASSPSGGSNVEAFF.

The chain uses TRBV29-1 and TRBJ2-2; 10 bases are shared with TRBD2. V shed 4 bases and J 6 bases; nucleotides not matched to a gene: 5. Germline CDR1 reads SQVTM; CDR2 reads ANQGSEA. The CDR3 is 14 amino acids. For the CDR3, the DNA is TGCAGCGTTGTCCTAGCGGGAGTCGCCGGGGAGCTGTTTTTT. Translation gives CSVVLAGVAGELFF.

This clone was counted a few times. At one end the junction does not follow the germline gene, possibly because of a read error. This sequence joins TRBV23-1 and TRBJ1-1, with D maybe TRBD1 (5 bases). TRBV23-1 is an ORF, and what it does is uncertain. The CDR3 runs to 10 residues. CDR3 amino acids: CASTGGTFDF. The CDR3 DNA follows: TGCGCCAGCACGGGGGGGACCTTTGACTTT.